This TCR beta chain was captured in a study of high-grade serous ovarian cancer treatment subgroups. About the study: On average, approximately 15,000 reads and about 7,400 unique TCR beta rearrangements were obtained per sample.

TCRdb's table, derived via immunoSEQ multiplex PCR, lists solely in-frame clones and lacks some. The sample lists about 30,000 clones; roughly 80% were seen once. Tumor samples were obtained before definitive surgery or chemotherapy. Study-level results: TCR clonal relatedness correlated positively with neoantigen level. Without spatial data, bulk sequencing limits insight into HGSC tumor diversity. Only CDR3 was analyzed; CDR1 and CDR2 were not.

Comments on this clone: The antigen is undetermined.

Germline lookup yields CDR1 MNHNY and CDR2 SVGAGI (reference sequence). The V gene lost 3 bases and the J gene lost 5 bases, with 14 bases spanning the gap. CDR3 length: 15 amino acids. The chain uses TRBV6-6 and TRBJ1-5; possible D gene TRBD1, 6 bases. The specimen sequenced was tumor tissue. The source of this sequence is a human donor with high-grade serous ovarian cancer. This CDR3 reads CASSYPQGLDQPQHF. As DNA, the CDR3 is TGTGCCAGCAGTTATCCTCAGGGGTTAGATCAGCCCCAGCATTTT.